This record concerns one T cell receptor beta chain sequence. Its antigen is unidentified. HTBI primers from iRepertoire and Arm-PCR of CDR3 regions yielded the TCR beta libraries. TCRdb ran MiXCR on the multiplex PCR reads and lists one entry per CDR3 protein. The repertoire includes about 460,000 distinct CDR3 sequences, less than 25% of them detected once, and about 12% sits in the top ten. This sample is drawn from a study of regulatory T cells in long-lasting Graves disease. In the study overall: The term persistent Graves' disease signified upward of 5 years on antithyroid drugs with positive TSH receptor antibodies.

Time point defined: persistent/refractory GD, antithyroid drugs over 5 years with positive TRAb. Isolated PBMC RNA provided the starting material for the TCR library. The CDR3 consists of 13 residues. V lost 4 bases and J lost 5, with 11 bases in between. Germline V CDR1 and CDR2: SGHDN, FVKESK. Study-wide results and caveats: Persistent disease samples used TRBV28, TRBJ1-2 and TRBJ2-5 preferentially.

Specimen: peripheral blood mononuclear cells (PBMCs), collected when the disease was refractory, from a patient treated with antithyroid drugs. V gene TRBV14 combines with J gene TRBJ2-5; D not certain. The source is a female donor with Graves disease. In DNA, the CDR3 is TGTGCCAGCAGCCGCGGTCTGGATGAGACCCAGTACTTC. This translates into CASSRGLDETQYF.